The TCR beta chain described here comes from a study of cytomegalovirus exposure and HLA in healthy donors. Study in general: An analysis done earlier identified roughly 120 million unique TCR beta sequences from about 179 million T cells.

The germline V gene encodes CDR1 LNHNV and CDR2 YYDKDF (reference sequence). The CDR3 has 14 residues. V lost 5 bases to trimming and J lost 0 bases, with 10 bases between them. Of note for this clone: The antigen is unknown.

Use of 60 Vbeta and 13 Jbeta primers characterized the PCR. Libraries were prepared by immunoSEQ multiplex PCR; TCRdb keeps only in-frame clonotypes and omits some of them. The table records roughly 250,000 clones, roughly 80% of them present only once. Study-wide results and limits: A later analysis found most CMV-associated TCR beta chains apparently HLA-restricted.

The receptor was isolated from a girl aged 2 to 10 in good health and CMV-seronegative. The chain recombines TRBV15 with TRBJ2-5; D perhaps matches TRBD1 (5 bases). The sequencing input was PBMCs. The CDR3 here is CATSVDSYQETQYF. In nucleotides, the CDR3 is TGTGCCACCAGCGTTGACAGTTACCAAGAGACCCAGTACTTC.